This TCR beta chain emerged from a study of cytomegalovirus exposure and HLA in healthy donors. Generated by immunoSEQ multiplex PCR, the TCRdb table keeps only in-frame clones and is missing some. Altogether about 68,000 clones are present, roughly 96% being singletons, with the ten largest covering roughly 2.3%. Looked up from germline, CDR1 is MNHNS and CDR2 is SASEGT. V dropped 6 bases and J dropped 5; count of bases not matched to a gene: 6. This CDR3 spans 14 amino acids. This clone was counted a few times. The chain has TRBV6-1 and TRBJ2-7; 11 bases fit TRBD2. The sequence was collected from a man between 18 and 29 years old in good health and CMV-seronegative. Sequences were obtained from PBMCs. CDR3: CASRTTSGVNEQYF. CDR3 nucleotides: TGTGCCAGCAGGACGACTAGCGGGGTCAACGAGCAGTACTTC.